The 20 T cell receptor beta chains below come from one sample, sequenced in a study of blood T cell repertoires in COVID-19. Sequenced by immunoSEQ multiplex PCR; TCRdb stores in-frame clones only, minus some. In the table there are about 74,000 clones, about 80% of which are singletons. Sequencing used peripheral blood. The origin of the receptors is a human donor in a cohort sampled during active COVID-19.

This clone turned up a few times. This chain connects TRBV28 to TRBJ1-5; the D gene is possibly TRBD1 (5 bases). Looked up from germline, CDR1 is MDHEN and CDR2 is SYDVKM. V was cut by 7 bases and J by 3 bases, with 13 bases left in between. The CDR3 spans 14 residues. This CDR3 reads CASKGPLANQPQHF. The CDR3 coding sequence is TGTGCCAGCAAGGGGCCCCTTGCCAATCAGCCCCAGCATTTT.

V gene TRBV7-2 combines with J gene TRBJ2-7; D gene unclear. Germline CDR1 and CDR2: SGHTA and FQGNSA. V was clipped by 3 bases and J by 4 bases, with 10 bases between them. The CDR3 loop spans 13 amino acids. In nucleotides, the CDR3 is TGTGCCAGCAGCTTTCCCAGGTCATACGAGCAGTACTTC. This gives the protein CASSFPRSYEQYF.

V usage is TRBV27 and J usage is TRBJ2-2; D call uncertain. Germline V CDR1 and CDR2: MNHEY, SMNVEV (reference sequence). The ends were cut back, 3 bases at V and 9 bases at J, with 11 bases in the middle. This CDR3 region has 13 residues. Here the CDR3 reads CASSFTPVRELFF. The CDR3 DNA reads as TGTGCCAGCAGTTTTACCCCGGTCCGGGAGCTGTTTTTT.

This chain joins TRBV9 and TRBJ2-2; 7 nucleotides align to TRBD1. CDR1 is SGDLS and CDR2 is YYNGEE in the germline V gene. The CDR3 contains 14 residues. V lost 2 bases to trimming and J lost 7 bases; unmatched junction nucleotides: 5. CDR3 in amino acids: CASSVLDRDGELFF. The CDR3 DNA reads as TGTGCCAGCAGCGTGTTAGACAGGGACGGGGAGCTGTTTTTT.

This sequence joins TRBV7-9 and TRBJ1-2; 10 positions agree with TRBD1. J was trimmed by 4 bases and V by 5 bases; bases with no gene match: 10. CDR3 size: 16 residues. Germline loops: CDR1 SEHNR, CDR2 FQNEAQ (reference sequence). CDR3 nucleotide sequence: TGTGCCAGCAGCATGACCGGGACAGGGGTTGGCTATGGCTACACCTTC. This encodes CASSMTGTGVGYGYTF.

This chain joins TRBV3-1 (or the pseudogene TRBV3-2) and TRBJ2-3; possible D gene TRBD2, 7 bases. This CDR3 is 14 amino acids long. Trimming took 4 bases from V and 4 from J, leaving 12 bases between them. Per germline, CDR1 LGHDT and CDR2 YNNKEL (reference sequence). The CDR3 loop is CASSPRGRADTQYF. The CDR3 DNA is TGTGCCAGCAGCCCTAGGGGGAGGGCAGATACGCAGTATTTT.

The V call is TRBV18, the J call TRBJ2-7, with 7 nucleotides matching TRBD2. V lost 3 bases, J lost 0 bases, and 2 bases stayed unmatched. CDR1 is KGHSH and CDR2 is LQKENI in the germline V gene. The CDR3 runs 14 residues. CDR3 sequence (DNA): TGTGCCAGCTCACCGGGAGGGAACTCCTACGAGCAGTACGTC. Protein product: CASSPGGNSYEQYV.

This clone was seen only a few times. The chain joins TRBV5-6 to TRBJ1-1, with no clear D. The length of the CDR3 is 16 residues. Per germline, CDR1 SGHDT and CDR2 YYEEEE. Trimming pared 0 bases from V and 4 bases from J, leaving 16 bases between. CDR3 coding DNA: TGTGCCAGCAGCTTGGATGTGACACCGTACCCCACTGAAGCTTTCTTT. Translation gives CASSLDVTPYPTEAFF.

The chain joins TRBV5-5 to TRBJ1-5; 8 bases line up with TRBD1. The J segment lost 7 bases and the V segment lost 4 bases, leaving 4 bases of the junction unmatched. The CDR3 sequence is 13 residues long. Germline V gene data show CDR1 as SGHKS and CDR2 as YYEKEE (reference sequence). In nucleotides, the CDR3 is TGTGCCAGCAGCCCTGACAGGGGACAGCCCCAGCATTTT. Protein sequence: CASSPDRGQPQHF.

The chain combines TRBV11-3 with TRBJ2-5; the D gene is possibly TRBD2 (5 bases). The CDR3 covers 14 residues. Trimming stripped 4 bases from V and 5 bases from J, with 14 bases between. The germline CDR1 and CDR2 sequences are SGHNT and YENEEA. The CDR3, as DNA: TGTGCCAGCAGCTCCTTCACTAGTGTGGAGACCCAGTACTTC. Translation gives CASSSFTSVETQYF.

The chain recombines TRBV6-1 with TRBJ1-2; TRBD1 matches at 8 bases. This CDR3 has 16 residues. V lost 0 bases and J lost 2; bases outside the gene matches: 5. Germline V gene lookup returns CDR1 MNHNS and CDR2 SASEGT. CDR3 region: CASSEASPGGNYGYTF. The CDR3 DNA is TGTGCCAGCAGTGAAGCGTCGCCAGGGGGCAACTATGGCTACACCTTC.

This clone was counted only a few times. The J gene is TRBJ2-5, the V gene TRBV5-1; D may be TRBD2 (5 bases). V lost 0 bases to trimming and J lost 3 bases, with 12 bases between them. CDR3 size: 15 residues. Germline loops: CDR1 SGHRS, CDR2 YFSETQ. Here the CDR3 reads CASSLAGDYKETQYF. For the CDR3, the DNA is TGCGCCAGCAGCTTGGCCGGAGACTACAAAGAGACCCAGTACTTC. Full variable domain (remainder filled in from reference TRBV5-1 and TRBJ2-5): KAGVTQTPRYLIKTRGQQVTLSCSPISGHRSVSWYQQTPGQGLQFLFEYFSETQRNKGNFPGRFSGRQFSNSRSEMNVSTLELGDSALYLCASSLAGDYKETQYFGPGTRLLVL.

The CDR3 here is CASGLTGRSSYEQYF. The CDR3 nucleotides are TGTGCCAGCGGCCTGACAGGGAGGAGCTCCTACGAGCAGTACTTC. The rearrangement links TRBV6-5 to TRBJ2-7; perhaps TRBD1 as D (7 bases). Trimming took off 8 bases at V and 0 bases at J, with 17 bases between the two ends. The CDR3 is made up of 15 amino acids. Germline V CDR1 and CDR2: MNHEY, SVGAGI.

This chain joins TRBV2 and TRBJ1-2; 8 bases are shared with TRBD1. Germline V gene data show CDR1 as SNHLY and CDR2 as FYNNEI. Unmatched junction bases numbered 5, after V lost 6 bases and J lost 2 bases. The CDR3 runs 14 residues. CDR3: CASSLRTGNYGYTF. For the CDR3, the DNA is TGTGCCAGCAGCCTGCGGACAGGGAACTATGGCTACACCTTC.

This chain connects TRBV5-1 to TRBJ2-2; 12 positions match TRBD2. V was pared by 7 bases and J by 4 bases, with 5 bases of the junction left unmatched. Per germline, CDR1 SGHRS and CDR2 YFSETQ. This CDR3 spans 15 amino acids. The CDR3 protein is CASLGLAGSTGELFF. CDR3 DNA sequence: TGCGCCAGCTTGGGACTAGCGGGCTCCACCGGGGAGCTGTTTTTT.

CDR3 residues: CASSQDQWGGGDTGELFF. DNA of the CDR3: TGCGCCAGCAGCCAAGATCAGTGGGGGGGAGGGGACACCGGGGAGCTGTTTTTT. The chain employs TRBV4-3 and TRBJ2-2, with 7 bases fitting TRBD2. The V segment lost 0 bases and the J segment 3 bases; nucleotides outside the gene matches: 10. The CDR3 spans 18 residues. CDR1 is LGHNA, CDR2 YSLEER, per germline.

The chain combines TRBV11-2 with TRBJ1-4; 8 bases are a match to TRBD1. In germline, CDR1 is SGHAT, CDR2 FQNNGV. The V gene end was trimmed by 5 bases and the J gene end by 8 bases; junction bases not matched to a gene: 7. The CDR3 has 14 amino acids. CDR3 DNA: TGTGCCAGCAGCCCTCAACAGGGGGTCGAAAAACTGTTTTTT. It translates to CASSPQQGVEKLFF.

The chain joins TRBV21-1 to TRBJ2-7; the table names TRBD2, a call not compared with the DNA. TRBV21-1 has pseudogene status. The CDR3 length is 16 residues. CDR3 sequence: CAIPQPAGGLYYEQYV. DNA for the CDR3: TGTGCCATCCCTCAACCGGCGGGAGGTCTGTACTACGAGCAGTACGTC.

The genes are TRBV10-3 and TRBJ2-1; 8 bases are shared with TRBD2. The V segment lost 2 bases and the J segment 0 bases; nucleotides outside the gene matches: 6. The CDR3 spans 17 residues. The V gene's germline CDR1 is ENHRY and CDR2 SYGVKD. Here the CDR3 reads CAISETSGTSSYNEQFF. In DNA form, the CDR3 reads TGTGCCATCAGTGAGACTAGCGGAACGAGCTCCTACAATGAGCAGTTCTTC.

The genes are TRBV9 and TRBJ2-3; D is perhaps TRBD1 (5 bases). V lost 3 bases to trimming and J lost 1 base, with 12 bases between them. Germline assignment: CDR1 SGDLS and CDR2 YYNGEE. The CDR3 runs 15 residues. CDR3 in amino acids: CASSAPPTGTDTQYF. In DNA form, the CDR3 reads TGTGCCAGCAGCGCTCCGCCGACAGGCACAGATACGCAGTATTTT.